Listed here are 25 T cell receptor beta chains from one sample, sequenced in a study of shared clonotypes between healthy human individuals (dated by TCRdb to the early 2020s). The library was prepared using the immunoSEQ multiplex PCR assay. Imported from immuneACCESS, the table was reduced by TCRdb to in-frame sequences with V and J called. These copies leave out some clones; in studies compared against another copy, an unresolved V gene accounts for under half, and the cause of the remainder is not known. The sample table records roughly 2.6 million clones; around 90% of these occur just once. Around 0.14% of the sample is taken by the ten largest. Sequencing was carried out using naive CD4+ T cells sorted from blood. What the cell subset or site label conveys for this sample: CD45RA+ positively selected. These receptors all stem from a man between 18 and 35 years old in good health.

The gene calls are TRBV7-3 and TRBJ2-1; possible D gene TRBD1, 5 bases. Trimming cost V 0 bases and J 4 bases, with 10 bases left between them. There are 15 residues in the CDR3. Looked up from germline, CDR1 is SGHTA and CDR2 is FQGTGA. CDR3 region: CASSLTGAAYNEQFF. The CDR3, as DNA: TGTGCCAGCAGCTTAACAGGGGCCGCGTACAATGAGCAGTTCTTC. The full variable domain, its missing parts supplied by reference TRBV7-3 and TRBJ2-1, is GAGVSQTPSNKVTEKGKYVELRCDPISGHTALYWYRQSLGQGPEFLIYFQGTGAADDSGLPNDRFFAVRPEGSVSTLKIQRTERGDSAVYLCASSLTGAAYNEQFFGPGTRLTVL.

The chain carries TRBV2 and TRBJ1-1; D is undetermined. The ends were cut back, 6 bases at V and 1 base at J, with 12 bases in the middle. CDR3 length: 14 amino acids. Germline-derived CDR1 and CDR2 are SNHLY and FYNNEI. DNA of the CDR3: TGTGCCAGCAGCCCACTGGGTTCGAACACTGAAGCTTTCTTT. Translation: CASSPLGSNTEAFF.

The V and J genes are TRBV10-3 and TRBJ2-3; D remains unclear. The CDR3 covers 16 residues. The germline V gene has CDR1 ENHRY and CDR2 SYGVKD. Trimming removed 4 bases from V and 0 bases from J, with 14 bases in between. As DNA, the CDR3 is TGTGCCATCAGTGCGAGTTTAACTACTAGCACAGATACGCAGTATTTT. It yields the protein CAISASLTTSTDTQYF.

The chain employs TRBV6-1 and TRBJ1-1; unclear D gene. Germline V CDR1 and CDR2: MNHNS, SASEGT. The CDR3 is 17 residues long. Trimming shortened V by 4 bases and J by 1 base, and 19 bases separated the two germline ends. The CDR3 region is CASSGTFRGKQNTEAFF. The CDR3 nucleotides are TGTGCCAGCAGTGGGACTTTTAGAGGGAAACAGAACACTGAAGCTTTCTTT.

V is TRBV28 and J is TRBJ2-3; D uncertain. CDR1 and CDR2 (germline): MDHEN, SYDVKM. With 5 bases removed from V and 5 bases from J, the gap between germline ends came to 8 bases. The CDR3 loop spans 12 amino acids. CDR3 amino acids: CASSTSRDTQYF. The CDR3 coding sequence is TGTGCCAGCAGTACAAGTCGAGATACGCAGTATTTT.

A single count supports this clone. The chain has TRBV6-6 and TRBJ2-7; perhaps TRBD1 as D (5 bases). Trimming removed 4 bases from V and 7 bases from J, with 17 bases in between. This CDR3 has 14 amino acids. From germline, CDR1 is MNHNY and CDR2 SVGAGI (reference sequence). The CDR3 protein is CASSSNYRKGEQYF. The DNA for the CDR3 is TGTGCCAGCAGTTCCAACTATCGAAAGGGGGAGCAGTACTTC.

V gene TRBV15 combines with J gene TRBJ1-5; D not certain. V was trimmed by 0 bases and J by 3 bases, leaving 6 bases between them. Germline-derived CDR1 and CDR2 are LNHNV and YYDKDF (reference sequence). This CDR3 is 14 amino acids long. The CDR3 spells CATSRDRFNQPQHF. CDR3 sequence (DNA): TGTGCCACCAGCAGAGACAGATTCAATCAGCCCCAGCATTTT.

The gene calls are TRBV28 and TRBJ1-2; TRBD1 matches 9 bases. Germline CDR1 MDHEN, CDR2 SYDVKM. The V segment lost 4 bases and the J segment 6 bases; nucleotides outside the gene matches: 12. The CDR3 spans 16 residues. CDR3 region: CASSYIPGQGPNGYTF. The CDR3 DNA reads TGTGCCAGCAGTTATATCCCGGGACAGGGACCTAATGGCTACACCTTC.

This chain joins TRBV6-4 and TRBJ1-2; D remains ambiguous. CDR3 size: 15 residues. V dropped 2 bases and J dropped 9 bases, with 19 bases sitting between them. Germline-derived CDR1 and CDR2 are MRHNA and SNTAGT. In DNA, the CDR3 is TGTGCCAGCAGTGACGACCCCTTGGGTGGGAGTAGCTACACCTTC. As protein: CASSDDPLGGSSYTF.

DNA for the CDR3: TGTGCCATCAAGATGTCAGGGAACACTGAAGCTTTCTTT. The encoded protein is CAIKMSGNTEAFF. This chain connects TRBV6-1 to TRBJ1-1; no clear D gene. CDR1 is MNHNS and CDR2 is SASEGT in the germline V gene. The ends were cut back, 10 bases at V and 1 base at J, with 13 bases in the middle. This CDR3 has 13 amino acids.

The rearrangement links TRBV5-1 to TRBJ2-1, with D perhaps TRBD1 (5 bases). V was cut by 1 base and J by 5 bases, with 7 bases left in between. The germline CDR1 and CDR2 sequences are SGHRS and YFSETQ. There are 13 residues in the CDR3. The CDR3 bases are TGCGCCAGCAGCTTGCAAGGGGACAATGAGCAGTTCTTC. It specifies CASSLQGDNEQFF.

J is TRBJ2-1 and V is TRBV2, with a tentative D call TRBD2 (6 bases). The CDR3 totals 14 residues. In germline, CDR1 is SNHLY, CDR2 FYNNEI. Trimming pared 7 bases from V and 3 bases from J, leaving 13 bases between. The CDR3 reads CASIAGTVYNEQFF. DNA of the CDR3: TGTGCCAGCATAGCCGGGACTGTCTACAATGAGCAGTTCTTC.

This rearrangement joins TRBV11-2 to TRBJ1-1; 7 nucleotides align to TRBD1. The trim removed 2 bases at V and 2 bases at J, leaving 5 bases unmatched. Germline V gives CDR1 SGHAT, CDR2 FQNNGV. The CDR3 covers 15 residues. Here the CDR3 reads CASSLRDSLNTEAFF. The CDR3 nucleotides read TGTGCCAGCAGCTTAAGGGACAGCCTCAACACTGAAGCTTTCTTT.

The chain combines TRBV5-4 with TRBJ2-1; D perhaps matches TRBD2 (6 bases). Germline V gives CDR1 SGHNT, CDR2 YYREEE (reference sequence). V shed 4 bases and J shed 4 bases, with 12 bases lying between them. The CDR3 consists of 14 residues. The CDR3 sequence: CASSREFKYNEQFF. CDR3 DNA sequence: TGTGCCAGCAGCCGGGAGTTCAAGTACAATGAGCAGTTCTTC.

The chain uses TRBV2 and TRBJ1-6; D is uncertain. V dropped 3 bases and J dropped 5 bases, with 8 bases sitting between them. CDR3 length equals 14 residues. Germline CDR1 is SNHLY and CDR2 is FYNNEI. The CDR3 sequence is CASSDLGNNSPLHF. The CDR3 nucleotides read TGTGCCAGCAGTGACCTGGGGAATAATTCACCCCTCCACTTT.

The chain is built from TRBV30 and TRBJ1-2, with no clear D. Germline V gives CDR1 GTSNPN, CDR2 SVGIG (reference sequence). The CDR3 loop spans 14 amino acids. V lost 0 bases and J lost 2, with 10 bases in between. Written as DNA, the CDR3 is TGTGCCTGGAGTGTCTGGGAGAAGAACTATGGCTACACCTTC. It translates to CAWSVWEKNYGYTF.

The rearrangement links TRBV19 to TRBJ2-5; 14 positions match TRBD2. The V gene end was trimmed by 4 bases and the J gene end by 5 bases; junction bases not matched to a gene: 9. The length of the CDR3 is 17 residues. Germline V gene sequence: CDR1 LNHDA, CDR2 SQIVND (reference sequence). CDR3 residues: CASSTRLAGGPGETQYF. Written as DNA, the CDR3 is TGTGCCAGTAGTACCAGACTAGCGGGAGGGCCAGGGGAGACCCAGTACTTC.

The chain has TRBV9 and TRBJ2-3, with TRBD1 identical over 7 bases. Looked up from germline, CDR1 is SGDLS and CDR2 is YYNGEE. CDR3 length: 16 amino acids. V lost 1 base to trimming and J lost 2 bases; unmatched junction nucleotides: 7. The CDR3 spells CASSVSSGTATDTQYF. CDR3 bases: TGTGCCAGCAGCGTATCATCTGGGACAGCCACAGATACGCAGTATTTT.

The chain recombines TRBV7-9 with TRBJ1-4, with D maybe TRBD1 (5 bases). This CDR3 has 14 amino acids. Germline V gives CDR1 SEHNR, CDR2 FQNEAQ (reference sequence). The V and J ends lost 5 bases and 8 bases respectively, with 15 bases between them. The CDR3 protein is CASSPEVTVEKLFF. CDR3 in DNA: TGTGCCAGCAGCCCCGAGGTGACAGTCGAAAAACTGTTTTTT.

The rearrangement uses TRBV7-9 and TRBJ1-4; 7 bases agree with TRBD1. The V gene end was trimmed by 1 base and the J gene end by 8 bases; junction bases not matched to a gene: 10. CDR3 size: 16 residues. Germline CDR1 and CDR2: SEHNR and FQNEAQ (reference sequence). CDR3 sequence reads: CASSLGQMTGQEKLFF. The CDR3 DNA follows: TGTGCCAGCAGCTTAGGTCAAATGACAGGGCAGGAAAAACTGTTTTTT.

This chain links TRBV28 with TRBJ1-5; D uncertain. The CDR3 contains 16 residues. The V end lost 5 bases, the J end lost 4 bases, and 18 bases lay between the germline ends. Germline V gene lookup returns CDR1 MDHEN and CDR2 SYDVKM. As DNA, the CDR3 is TGTGCCAGCAGTGCAACTCCCAGTGGGTCAAATCAGCCCCAGCATTTT. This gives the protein CASSATPSGSNQPQHF.

The CDR3 DNA is TGTGCCACCTCGCGCTTAGGGTACGAGCAGTACTTC. It translates to CATSRLGYEQYF. The chain employs TRBV2 and TRBJ2-7; no clear D. The germline V gene has CDR1 SNHLY and CDR2 FYNNEI. Trimming cost V 10 bases and J 4 bases, with 14 bases left between them. This CDR3 has 12 residues.

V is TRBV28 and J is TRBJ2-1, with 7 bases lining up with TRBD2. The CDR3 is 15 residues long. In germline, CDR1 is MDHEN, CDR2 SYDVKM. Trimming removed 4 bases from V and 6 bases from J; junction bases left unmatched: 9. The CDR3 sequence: CASSSPGGGLNEQFF. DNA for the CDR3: TGTGCCAGCAGTTCCCCTGGCGGGGGACTCAATGAGCAGTTCTTC.

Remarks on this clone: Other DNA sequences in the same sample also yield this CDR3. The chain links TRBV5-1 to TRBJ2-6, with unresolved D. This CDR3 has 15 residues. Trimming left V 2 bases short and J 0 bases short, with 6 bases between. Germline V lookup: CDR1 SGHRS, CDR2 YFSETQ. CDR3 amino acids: CASSFSSSGANVLTF. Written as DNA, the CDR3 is TGCGCCAGCAGCTTCTCTAGCTCTGGGGCCAACGTCCTGACTTTC.

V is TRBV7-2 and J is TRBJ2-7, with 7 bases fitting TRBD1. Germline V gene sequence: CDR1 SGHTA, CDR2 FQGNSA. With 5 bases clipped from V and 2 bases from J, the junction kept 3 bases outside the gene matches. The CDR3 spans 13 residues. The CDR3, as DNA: TGTGCCAGCAGCCGTCAGGGGGCCTACGAGCAGTACTTC. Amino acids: CASSRQGAYEQYF.